This passage covers 29 T cell receptor beta chains from one sample sequenced in a study of blood T cell repertoires in COVID-19. The table came from immunoSEQ multiplex PCR; TCRdb's copy has only in-frame clones and leaves some out. The table lists fewer than 400,000 clones, about 87% of them singletons. Sequenced material: PBMCs or T cells enriched from blood (not recorded which). These receptors were obtained from a man under 40 who had recovered from COVID-19.

V usage is TRBV24-1 and J usage is TRBJ1-2; D is possibly TRBD1 (6 bases). Germline V CDR1 and CDR2: KGHDR, SFDVKD. The CDR3 has 17 amino acids. Trimming removed 4 bases at V and 4 bases at J, with 21 bases between. This CDR3 is CATSDRPQGNHFYGYTF. In nucleotides, the CDR3 is TGTGCCACCAGTGACCGACCACAGGGTAACCACTTCTATGGCTACACCTTC.

This clone has a single count. The chain links TRBV2 to TRBJ2-3; 7 bases are shared with TRBD2. Trimming at V came to 0 bases and at J to 5 bases, leaving 8 bases not matched to a gene. Germline CDR1 and CDR2: SNHLY and FYNNEI. CDR3 length: 16 amino acids. CDR3 amino acids: CASSEAPGGTVDTQYF. The CDR3, as DNA: TGTGCCAGCAGTGAAGCACCGGGGGGTACGGTAGATACGCAGTATTTT.

This clone was picked up one time. The chain is built from TRBV28 and TRBJ2-2; a weak D match, TRBD1 (6 bases). V was shortened by 4 bases and J by 4 bases, with 10 bases between the two germline ends. Germline CDR1 is MDHEN and CDR2 is SYDVKM. The CDR3 covers 14 residues. The CDR3 loop reads CASSSTGFTGELFF. The CDR3 DNA reads as TGTGCCAGCAGTTCCACAGGGTTCACCGGGGAGCTGTTTTTT. Variable domain in full (rest from reference TRBV28 and TRBJ2-2): DVKVTQSSRYLVKRTGEKVFLECVQDMDHENMFWYRQDPGLGLRLIYFSYDVKMKEKGDIPEGYSVSREKKERFSLILESASTNQTSMYLCASSSTGFTGELFFGEGSRLTVL.

This clone has a single count. This chain joins TRBV25-1 and TRBJ2-2, with 11 bases aligning to TRBD1. After removal of 5 bases from V and 10 bases from J, the junction contained 12 bases not matched to a gene. This CDR3 spans 16 amino acids. The germline CDR1 and CDR2 sequences are MGHDK and SYGVNS. The CDR3 protein is CASSSDWTGGAEELFF. DNA of the CDR3: TGTGCCAGCAGTTCGGATTGGACAGGGGGCGCGGAGGAGCTGTTTTTT.

The DNA of the CDR3 is TGTGCCAGCAGCCGGGGACTAGCTTTCACAGATACGCAGTATTTT. It specifies CASSRGLAFTDTQYF. The chain links TRBV4-2 to TRBJ2-3; 9 positions agree with TRBD2. This CDR3 has 15 residues. Losses at the gene ends were 4 bases for V and 2 bases for J; bases not matched to a gene: 4. From germline, CDR1 is LGHNA and CDR2 YNFKEQ.

The rearrangement joins TRBV27 to TRBJ1-5, with D possibly being TRBD1 (6 bases). The CDR3 totals 14 residues. V lost 4 bases and J lost 2, with 9 bases in between. Germline V gene sequence: CDR1 MNHEY, CDR2 SMNVEV (reference sequence). The CDR3, as DNA: TGTGCCAGCAGTTGGACAGTGGGCAATCAGCCCCAGCATTTT. Its protein is CASSWTVGNQPQHF.

The chain joins TRBV28 to TRBJ1-2; D is uncertain. The CDR3 has 15 amino acids. V dropped 6 bases and J dropped 2 bases, with 16 bases sitting between them. Germline CDR1 and CDR2: MDHEN and SYDVKM. CDR3 residues: CASSLAMVINYGYTF. For the CDR3, the DNA is TGTGCCAGCAGCCTAGCGATGGTTATCAACTATGGCTACACCTTC.

On this clone itself: Different DNA sequences within this sample yield the same CDR3. The chain joins TRBV7-2 to TRBJ1-6; D may be TRBD1 (5 bases). This CDR3 is 14 amino acids long. The germline V and J ends were trimmed by 3 bases and 6 bases, with 9 bases remaining between them. Per the germline V gene, CDR1 is SGHTA and CDR2 is FQGNSA. The CDR3 sequence is CASSLLGGNSPLHF. The CDR3 region has the DNA TGTGCCAGCAGCTTGCTGGGGGGTAATTCACCCCTCCACTTT.

The V gene is TRBV5-1, the J gene TRBJ2-2, with TRBD1 identical over 9 bases. V lost 0 bases, J lost 6 bases, and 3 bases stayed unmatched. Per germline, CDR1 SGHRS and CDR2 YFSETQ. The CDR3 covers 15 residues. The CDR3 sequence: CASSLADRGSGELFF. The CDR3 nucleotides are TGCGCCAGCAGCTTGGCGGACAGGGGTTCCGGGGAGCTGTTTTTT.

The rearrangement links TRBV28 to TRBJ1-6; no definite D call. This CDR3 is 12 amino acids long. The germline CDR1 and CDR2 sequences are MDHEN and SYDVKM. Trimming removed 1 base from V and 8 bases from J, with 3 bases in between. The CDR3 protein is CASSLSYSPLHF. Here the CDR3 DNA reads TGTGCCAGCAGTTTATCATATTCACCCCTCCACTTT.

V and J are TRBV3-1 (or the pseudogene TRBV3-2) and TRBJ2-1, with 7 bases matching TRBD2. This CDR3 is built from 15 residues. Trimming cost V 4 bases and J 8 bases; bases outside gene matches: 11. Germline CDR1 and CDR2: LGHDT and YNNKEL (reference sequence). This chain's CDR3 is CASSPPGLSLDEQFF. CDR3 DNA sequence: TGTGCCAGCAGCCCACCGGGACTAAGCTTGGATGAGCAGTTCTTC.

The CDR3 nucleotides are TGTGCCAGCAGCTTAGCGGTCGACAGGTGCCCCTACGAGCAGTACTTC. Protein: CASSLAVDRCPYEQYF. V is TRBV11-3 and J is TRBJ2-7, with D tentatively TRBD1 (6 bases). CDR1 is SGHNT, CDR2 YENEEA, per germline. The CDR3 is 16 residues long. V shed 1 base and J shed 2 bases, with 15 bases lying between them.

The rearrangement joins TRBV7-9 to TRBJ2-7; 9 nucleotides align to TRBD1. V shed 3 bases and J 6 bases; nucleotides not matched to a gene: 3. This CDR3 has 13 amino acids. Germline lookup yields CDR1 SEHNR and CDR2 FQNEAQ (reference sequence). CDR3 amino acids: CASSFRTGVEQYF. The CDR3 nucleotides are TGTGCCAGCAGCTTCAGGACAGGGGTCGAGCAGTACTTC.

J is TRBJ1-1 and V is TRBV9, with D perhaps TRBD1 (5 bases). The germline V gene encodes CDR1 SGDLS and CDR2 YYNGEE. This CDR3 has 14 residues. V shed 4 bases and J shed 0 bases, with 10 bases lying between them. The CDR3 nucleotides read TGTGCCAGCAGCCCCCAGGGTCTGAACACTGAAGCTTTCTTT. Translating it yields CASSPQGLNTEAFF.

Details on this clone: Other nucleotide sequences in the sample specify the same CDR3. The DNA for the CDR3 is TGCGCCAGCAGCTTGGCTACAGGGAGCTACGAGCAGTACTTC. This gives the protein CASSLATGSYEQYF. The rearrangement joins TRBV5-1 to TRBJ2-7, with TRBD1 as a possible D gene (6 bases). Trimming shortened V by 0 bases and J by 3 bases, and 10 bases separated the two germline ends. This CDR3 comprises 14 residues. Germline V CDR1 and CDR2: SGHRS, YFSETQ.

This sequence joins TRBV3-1 (or the pseudogene TRBV3-2) and TRBJ2-2; TRBD1 agrees at 7 bases. The ends lost 2 bases at V and 6 bases at J; junction bases unmatched: 9. The CDR3 is 16 residues long. CDR1 and CDR2 from the germline V gene are LGHDT and YNNKEL (reference sequence). The CDR3 loop is CASSQTRQGFPGELFF. The DNA of the CDR3 is TGTGCCAGCAGCCAAACCAGACAGGGATTTCCCGGGGAGCTGTTTTTT.

This rearrangement joins TRBV5-1 to TRBJ1-2, with a tentative D call TRBD1 (6 bases). Deletions cut 0 bases from V and 4 bases from J, with 13 bases between. Germline V gene data show CDR1 as SGHRS and CDR2 as YFSETQ. CDR3 size: 15 residues. CDR3 coding DNA: TGCGCCAGCAGCTTGGTTGGGGGGGCCGGCTATGGCTACACCTTC. Translated, it gives CASSLVGGAGYGYTF.

The rearrangement links TRBV28 to TRBJ2-3, with 8 nucleotides matching TRBD2. The CDR3 loop spans 13 amino acids. Trimming cost V 6 bases and J 8 bases; bases outside gene matches: 7. Germline V gene lookup returns CDR1 MDHEN and CDR2 SYDVKM. This chain's CDR3 is CASRAGTRGTQYF. CDR3 DNA: TGTGCCAGCAGGGCCGGGACTAGGGGTACGCAGTATTTT.

In nucleotides, the CDR3 is TGTGCCAGCAGCCCGAGGGACAGGGCGAGTTCACCCCTCCACTTT. Protein product: CASSPRDRASSPLHF. This chain connects TRBV3-1 (or the pseudogene TRBV3-2) to TRBJ1-6, with 9 bases fitting TRBD1. Looked up from germline, CDR1 is LGHDT and CDR2 is YNNKEL (reference sequence). The CDR3 is made up of 15 amino acids. The ends lost 4 bases at V and 9 bases at J; junction bases unmatched: 7.

The chain couples TRBV5-6 to TRBJ1-2, with TRBD1 as a possible D gene (5 bases). Germline values: CDR1 SGHDT, CDR2 YYEEEE. This CDR3 region has 13 residues. The ends were cut back, 6 bases at V and 8 bases at J, with 17 bases in the middle. The CDR3, as DNA: TGTGCCAGCAAATCGCAGGGCTCCGACGGCTACACCTTC. Translated, it gives CASKSQGSDGYTF.

The chain couples TRBV11-2 to TRBJ1-4, with 7 bases lining up with TRBD1. Trimming removed 5 bases from V and 5 bases from J; junction bases left unmatched: 11. This CDR3 is 16 amino acids long. Germline CDR1 is SGHAT and CDR2 is FQNNGV. CDR3 bases: TGTGCCAGCAGCCCGGACCCGGGACAGCTAAATGAAAAACTGTTTTTT. Its translation is CASSPDPGQLNEKLFF.

V and J are TRBV18 and TRBJ1-6, with D perhaps matching TRBD1 (6 bases). Trimming pared 3 bases from V and 6 bases from J, leaving 12 bases between. Per germline, CDR1 KGHSH and CDR2 LQKENI. The CDR3 is 15 residues long. The CDR3 loop is CASSPSGQFNSPLHF. CDR3 sequence (DNA): TGTGCCAGCTCACCTTCAGGACAGTTTAATTCACCCCTCCACTTT.

This clone was recorded once. V is TRBV18 and J is TRBJ1-4, with 8 bases identical to TRBD1. Trimming cost V 4 bases and J 2 bases; bases outside gene matches: 12. Germline V CDR1 and CDR2: KGHSH, LQKENI. This CDR3 has 18 amino acids. The CDR3 nucleotides read TGTGCCAGCTCACACAACCCTGTCAGGGGGCCGACTAATGAAAAACTGTTTTTT. As protein: CASSHNPVRGPTNEKLFF.

The genes are TRBV10-3 and TRBJ1-1; D not certain. From germline, CDR1 is ENHRY and CDR2 SYGVKD. The CDR3 loop spans 15 amino acids. The V end was cut by 0 bases, the J end by 0 bases, with 8 bases between. The CDR3 DNA follows: TGTGCCATCAGTGAGTCTACAGAGATGAACACTGAAGCTTTCTTT. This sequence encodes CAISESTEMNTEAFF.

Only one count was recorded for this clone. The CDR3 DNA follows: TGTGCCAGCAGTTTAGAACGTCGGAGGGATAATGAGCAGTTCTTC. This sequence encodes CASSLERRRDNEQFF. The gene calls are TRBV27 and TRBJ2-1; maybe TRBD2 (6 bases). V was cut by 2 bases and J by 7 bases, with 15 bases left in between. Germline CDR1 and CDR2: MNHEY and SMNVEV (reference sequence). The CDR3 has 15 amino acids.

This chain connects TRBV13 to TRBJ1-2, with 8 bases aligning to TRBD1. CDR1 is PRHDT, CDR2 FYEKMQ, per germline (reference sequence). The CDR3 has 16 residues. V shed 2 bases and J 7 bases; nucleotides not matched to a gene: 12. CDR3 sequence: CASSLYNVGQGFGYTF. DNA of the CDR3: TGTGCCAGCAGCTTATATAATGTTGGACAGGGTTTTGGCTACACCTTC.

V gene TRBV11-2 combines with J gene TRBJ1-2, with D unresolved. V shed 1 base and J shed 5 bases, with 11 bases lying between them. Germline V gene data show CDR1 as SGHAT and CDR2 as FQNNGV. The CDR3 runs 14 residues. In nucleotides, the CDR3 is TGTGCCAGCAGCTTAGGTGGGCTGGCATATGGCTACACCTTC. Residues: CASSLGGLAYGYTF.

V and J are TRBV19 and TRBJ2-1; 7 bases fit TRBD2. Germline V gene sequence: CDR1 LNHDA, CDR2 SQIVND (reference sequence). The CDR3 totals 15 residues. The V and J ends lost 5 bases and 10 bases, in that order; junction bases with no gene match: 14. The CDR3 loop is CASSPRRSGAVEQFF. The CDR3 nucleotides are TGTGCCAGTAGTCCCCGACGGAGCGGGGCCGTCGAGCAGTTCTTC.

V usage is TRBV21-1 and J usage is TRBJ2-1; the listed D gene, TRBD2, was not tested against the DNA. TRBV21-1 is labeled a pseudogene. The CDR3 runs to 15 residues. CDR3 DNA sequence: TGTGCCGAACTAGCGGGGCCGAGCTCCTACAATGAGCAGTTCTTC. This codes for CAELAGPSSYNEQFF.